The entry below describes one T cell receptor beta chain. Sequenced by immunoSEQ multiplex PCR; TCRdb stores in-frame clones only, minus some. This sample carries some 140,000 clones, 90% to 95% of them seen once, and the ten largest clones take approximately 5.7%. With 4 bases clipped from V and 3 bases from J, the junction kept 5 bases outside the gene matches. The length of the CDR3 is 15 residues. Germline-derived CDR1 and CDR2 are MDHEN and SYDVKM. The source of the sample is a study of control samples from healthy donors and cancer patients. Sequenced: blood. This receptor was identified in a middle-aged man in good health. This sequence joins TRBV28 and TRBJ2-7; TRBD1 aligns across 11 bases. CDR3 protein: CASSSPGTGGYEQYF. DNA for the CDR3: TGTGCCAGCAGTTCACCCGGGACAGGGGGCTACGAGCAGTACTTC.